This is a list of T cell receptor beta chains from one sample in a study of blood T cell repertoires in COVID-19. Using immunoSEQ multiplex PCR, the repertoire was profiled, and TCRdb retains in-frame clones only, with some absent. The sample carries approximately 400,000 clones, 90% to 95% recorded once. Sequencing was carried out using PBMCs or T cells enriched from blood (not recorded which). Receptors originate from a woman in her 40s who had been exposed to COVID-19. Each CDR3 is given with its conserved first and last residue. A D gene is named only where the DNA matches it firmly. Where a row states a size, it is once, few, many or the class of an expanded clone; other rows omit it.

v_call	d_call	j_call	clone_size	cdr3_aa	cdr3_nt
TRBV19	TRBD2	TRBJ2-1	.	CASSKTSGRDNEQFF	TGTGCCAGTAGTAAGACTAGCGGGAGGGACAATGAGCAGTTCTTC
TRBV6-5	TRBD2	TRBJ2-3	many	CASRPSGLTDTQYF	TGTGCCAGCAGGCCTAGCGGGCTCACAGATACGCAGTATTTT
TRBV19	TRBD2	TRBJ2-5	once	CASSTKGLAGGPQETQYF	TGTGCCAGTAGTACCAAGGGACTAGCGGGGGGCCCCCAAGAGACCCAGTACTTC
TRBV18	TRBD1	TRBJ1-2	once	CASSPKSGGFGDGYTF	TGTGCCAGCTCACCTAAGTCAGGGGGTTTCGGAGATGGCTACACCTTC
TRBV30	.	TRBJ1-5	.	CALESAPGGGNQPQHF	TGTGCCTTGGAATCTGCCCCGGGGGGCGGCAATCAGCCCCAGCATTTT
TRBV6-2/TRBV6-3	.	TRBJ1-6	.	CASSYVRQGGSPLHF	TGTGCCAGCAGTTACGTTCGGCAGGGCGGATCACCCCTCCACTTT
TRBV7-8	.	TRBJ2-3	.	CASSLVLSLVSKDTQYF	TGTGCCAGCAGCTTAGTATTGAGCTTAGTCTCTAAGGATACGCAGTATTTT
TRBV7-7	TRBD2	TRBJ2-5	.	CASSTGLAETQYF	TGTGCTAGCAGCACCGGACTAGCCGAGACCCAGTACTTC
TRBV10-3	.	TRBJ1-3	.	CAISAPGFNTIYF	TGTGCCATCAGTGCGCCCGGGTTTAACACCATATATTTT
TRBV30	TRBD1	TRBJ1-1	once	CAWTGQGQIRNTEAFF	TGTGCCTGGACCGGACAGGGGCAAATACGGAACACTGAAGCTTTCTTT
TRBV14	.	TRBJ1-2	.	CASSPRGGKANYGYTF	TGTGCCAGCAGCCCACGCGGGGGCAAGGCTAACTATGGCTACACCTTC
TRBV23-1	.	TRBJ2-1	.	CASLAPGGDRAHNEQFF	TGCGCCAGCCTCGCTCCGGGGGGGGACAGGGCCCATAATGAGCAGTTCTTC
TRBV30	TRBD2	TRBJ2-5	.	CAWIGGKREARQQETQYF	TGTGCCTGGATCGGGGGCAAGCGGGAGGCGCGCCAACAAGAGACCCAGTACTTC
TRBV5-8	.	TRBJ1-1	once	CASSPRRAPGGAFF	TGTGCCAGCAGTCCTCGGAGGGCGCCTGGGGGAGCTTTCTTT
TRBV30	.	TRBJ1-1	.	CAWSVLLEGPTDEAFF	TGTGCCTGGAGTGTACTATTGGAAGGCCCTACCGATGAAGCTTTCTTT
TRBV6-5	.	TRBJ1-2	.	CASSPRGGSYGYTF	TGTGCCAGCAGTCCCCGGGGGGGAAGCTATGGCTACACCTTC
TRBV6-5	.	TRBJ1-1	.	CASSTGGAYTEAFF	TGTGCCAGCAGTACGGGGGGGGCTTACACTGAAGCTTTCTTT
TRBV5-5	.	TRBJ1-2	.	CASSSDPGTWDGYTF	TGTGCCAGCAGCTCCGATCCGGGGACTTGGGATGGATACACCTTC
TRBV5-6	TRBD1	TRBJ1-1	few	CASSWAGGTEAFF	TGTGCCAGCAGCTGGGCAGGGGGCACTGAAGCTTTCTTT
TRBV24-1	.	TRBJ2-3	.	CATSAPTGISTDTQYF	TGTGCCACCAGTGCCCCAACAGGGATTAGCACAGATACGCAGTATTTT